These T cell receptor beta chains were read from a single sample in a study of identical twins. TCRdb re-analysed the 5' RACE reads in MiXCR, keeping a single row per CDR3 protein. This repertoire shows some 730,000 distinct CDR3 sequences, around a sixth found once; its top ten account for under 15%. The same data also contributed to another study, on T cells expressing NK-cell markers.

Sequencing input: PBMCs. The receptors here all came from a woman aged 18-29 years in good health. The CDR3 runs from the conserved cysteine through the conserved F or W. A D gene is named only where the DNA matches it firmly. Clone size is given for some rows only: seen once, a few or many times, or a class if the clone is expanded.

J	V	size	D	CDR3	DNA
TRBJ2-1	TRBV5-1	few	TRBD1	CASRSGGKDEQFF	TGCGCCAGCAGATCAGGGGGCAAGGATGAGCAGTTCTTC
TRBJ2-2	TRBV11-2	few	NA	CASSGARSGTGELFF	TGTGCCAGCAGCGGCGCTAGAAGCGGAACCGGGGAGCTGTTTTTT
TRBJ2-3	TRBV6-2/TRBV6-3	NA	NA	CASTPGHTQYF	TGTGCCAGCACCCCAGGACATACGCAGTATTTT
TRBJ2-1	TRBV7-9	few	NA	CASSLETEGYNEQFF	TGTGCCAGCAGCTTAGAAACGGAGGGGTACAATGAGCAGTTCTTC
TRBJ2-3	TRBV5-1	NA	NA	CASSSRTGVQDTQYF	TGCGCCAGCAGCTCGCGGACTGGAGTTCAAGATACGCAGTATTTT
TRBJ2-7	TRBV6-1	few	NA	CASSEMRIYEQYF	TGTGCCAGCAGTGAAATGAGGATCTACGAGCAGTACTTC
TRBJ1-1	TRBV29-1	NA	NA	CSVEAEAFF	TGCAGCGTTGAAGCCGAAGCTTTCTTT
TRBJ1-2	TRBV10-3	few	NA	CAISESRVHSYTF	TGTGCCATCAGTGAGTCAAGGGTACACAGCTACACCTTC
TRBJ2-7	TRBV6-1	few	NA	CASSSRVPYEQYF	TGTGCCAGCAGCTCCAGGGTTCCCTACGAGCAGTACTTC
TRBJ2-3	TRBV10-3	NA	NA	CAAAPTSTDTQYF	TGTGCCGCGGCGCCAACTAGCACAGATACGCAGTATTTT
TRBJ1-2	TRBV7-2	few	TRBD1	CASSQRQGLYGYTF	TGTGCCAGCAGCCAACGACAGGGCCTATATGGCTACACCTTC
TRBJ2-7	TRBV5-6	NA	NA	CASSLDGREGYEQYF	TGTGCCAGCAGCTTGGACGGACGGGAAGGCTACGAGCAGTACTTC
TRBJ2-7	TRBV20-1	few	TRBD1	CSALQGSSYEQYF	TGCAGTGCTCTACAGGGGAGCTCCTACGAGCAGTACTTC
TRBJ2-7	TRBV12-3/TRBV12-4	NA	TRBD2	CASRRTSGPTKQYF	TGTGCCAGCAGGCGGACTAGCGGTCCTACGAAGCAGTACTTC
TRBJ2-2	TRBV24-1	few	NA	CATSDPGPPNTGELFF	TGTGCCACCAGTGATCCGGGACCTCCGAACACCGGGGAGCTGTTTTTT
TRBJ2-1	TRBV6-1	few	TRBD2	CATLPTSGRRGEQFF	TGTGCCACCCTACCGACTAGCGGGAGGAGGGGGGAGCAGTTCTTC
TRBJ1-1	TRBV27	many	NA	CASSPGQSNTEAFF	TGTGCCAGCAGTCCTGGACAGTCCAACACTGAAGCTTTCTTT
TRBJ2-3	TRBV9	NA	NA	CASRPGLITDTQYF	TGTGCCAGCAGACCGGGACTCATCACAGATACGCAGTATTTT
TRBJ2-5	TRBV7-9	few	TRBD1	CASSYSGTGSAQYF	TGTGCCAGCAGCTACTCCGGGACAGGGTCCGCCCAGTACTTC
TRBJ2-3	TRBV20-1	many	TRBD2	CSARDSGGGDTQYF	TGCAGTGCTAGAGACTCGGGAGGAGGAGATACGCAGTATTTT
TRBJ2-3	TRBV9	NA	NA	CASSVGTNSDTQYF	TGTGCCAGCAGCGTAGGGACTAACTCAGATACGCAGTATTTT
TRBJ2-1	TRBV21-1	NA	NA	CASSALGVNEQFF	TGTGCCAGCAGCGCGCTAGGTGTGAATGAGCAGTTCTTC
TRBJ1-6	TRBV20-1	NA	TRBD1	CSAAQGADSPLHF	TGCAGTGCTGCTCAGGGGGCTGATTCACCCCTCCACTTT
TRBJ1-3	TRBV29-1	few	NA	CSVLTSSGNTIYF	TGCAGCGTCCTGACATCTTCTGGAAACACCATATATTTT
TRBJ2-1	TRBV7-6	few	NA	CASSLTGVNEQFF	TGTGCCAGCAGCTTAACTGGGGTCAATGAGCAGTTCTTC
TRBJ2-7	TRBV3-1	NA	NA	CASSPTGVIEQYF	TGTGCCAGCAGCCCAACTGGAGTAATCGAGCAGTACTTC
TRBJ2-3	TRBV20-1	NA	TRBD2	CSARRTSGGATDTQYF	TGCAGTGCTCGTCGGACTAGCGGGGGGGCCACAGATACGCAGTATTTT
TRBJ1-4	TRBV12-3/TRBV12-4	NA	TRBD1	CASSPGGWDEKLFF	TGTGCCAGCAGCCCAGGGGGCTGGGACGAAAAACTGTTTTTT
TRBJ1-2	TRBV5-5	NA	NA	CASSLRLQGLSGYTF	TGTGCCAGCAGCTTGAGGTTACAGGGTTTGAGCGGCTACACCTTC
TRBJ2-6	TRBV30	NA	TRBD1	CAWSGDRTSSGANVLTF	TGTGCCTGGAGTGGGGACAGAACCAGCTCTGGGGCCAACGTCCTGACTTTC
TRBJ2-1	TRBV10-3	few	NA	CAITPEGGEQFF	TGTGCCATCACGCCCGAAGGGGGTGAGCAGTTCTTC
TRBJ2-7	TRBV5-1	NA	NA	CASSFLTETYEQYF	TGCGCCAGCAGCTTCCTAACAGAGACCTACGAGCAGTACTTC
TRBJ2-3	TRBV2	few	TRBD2	CASRSSSGITDTQYF	TGTGCCAGCAGGTCATCTAGCGGAATCACAGATACGCAGTATTTT
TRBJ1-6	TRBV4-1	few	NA	CASSPTFRSSPLHF	TGCGCCAGCAGCCCGACTTTTAGGTCTTCACCCCTCCACTTT